The T cell receptor (beta chain) described here comes from a study of technical replicates of blood from several donors. Here immunoSEQ multiplex PCR was the method, and the copy in TCRdb shows in-frame clones only, minus some. The repertoire holds about 60,000 clones, with about 86% as singletons. The CDR3 contains 15 residues. CDR1 SGHRS and CDR2 YFSETQ come from the germline V gene. After removal of 3 bases from V and 7 bases from J, the junction contained 8 bases not matched to a gene. Sequencing was done on a sample of PBMCs. V and J are TRBV5-1 and TRBJ2-1; 9 bases align to TRBD2. This sequence originates from a human donor in good health. Some clones in this sample may be carry-over from other donors' samples. CDR3 coding DNA: TGCGCCAGCAGCTACGTGGGCGGGGGGGCGAATGAGCAGTTCTTC. It encodes CASSYVGGGANEQFF. The full variable domain, in which reference TRBV5-1 and TRBJ2-1 provide the parts outside the CDR3, is KAGVTQTPRYLIKTRGQQVTLSCSPISGHRSVSWYQQTPGQGLQFLFEYFSETQRNKGNFPGRFSGRQFSNSRSEMNVSTLELGDSALYLCASSYVGGGANEQFFGPGTRLTVL.